The next 28 T cell receptor beta chains were all read from a single sample in a study of early T cells in non-severe SARS-CoV-2 infection (dated by TCRdb to the early 2020s). The library was made by 5' RACE. For sequencing, a NextSeq 500 was employed. TCRdb took the public reads, trimmed them with fastp at Q25, ran MiXCR for clone calling and kept in-frame beta chains. Identical CDR3 protein sequences are pooled into one entry, listed with their most common genes and DNA. The table for this sample lists around 84,000 distinct CDR3 sequences; 9% to 13% of them were counted only once. The biggest ten clones account for about 2.7% of the sample. The specimen was whole blood. All receptors come from an adult who was a healthcare worker with PCR-confirmed SARS-CoV-2 infection or an uninfected control (not recorded which).

V is TRBV7-2 and J is TRBJ1-1; no clear D. Looked up from germline, CDR1 is SGHTA and CDR2 is FQGNSA. Trimming took 5 bases from V and 1 from J, leaving 14 bases between them. The CDR3 is made up of 15 amino acids. This chain's CDR3 is CASSPIETTNTEAFF. CDR3 nucleotide sequence: TGTGCCAGCAGCCCAATAGAGACAACGAACACTGAAGCTTTCTTT.

This sequence joins TRBV6-5 and TRBJ2-1; D could derive from TRBD1 or TRBD2 (5 bases each). Per germline, CDR1 MNHEY and CDR2 SVGAGI. The CDR3 consists of 15 residues. Trimming removed 11 bases from V and 3 bases from J, with 20 bases in between. The CDR3 region is CASVGERTNYNEQFF. In nucleotides, the CDR3 is TGTGCCTCGGTGGGGGAAAGGACCAACTACAATGAGCAGTTCTTC.

The table lists this clonotype with many counts. This chain uses TRBV7-6 with TRBJ2-1; no firm D call. Trimming took off 4 bases at V and 7 bases at J, with 17 bases between the two ends. In germline, CDR1 is SGHVS, CDR2 FNYEAQ. The CDR3 is made up of 15 amino acids. The CDR3 nucleotides read TGTGCCAGCAGCTGGCAGTCGGACCACTGGAATGAGCAGTTCTTC. It translates to CASSWQSDHWNEQFF.

This clonotype was recorded many times. V usage is TRBV7-9 and J usage is TRBJ2-1; TRBD2 agrees at 9 bases. The ends lost 5 bases at V and 7 bases at J; junction bases unmatched: 6. The CDR3 length is 14 residues. Germline V CDR1 and CDR2: SEHNR, FQNEAQ (reference sequence). The CDR3 region is CASSRPTSGNEQFF. CDR3 coding DNA: TGTGCCAGCAGCCGTCCTACTAGCGGGAATGAGCAGTTCTTC.

The sample holds many counts of this clonotype. The genes are TRBV5-4 and TRBJ1-6; D is unresolved. Germline V gives CDR1 SGHNT, CDR2 YYREEE (reference sequence). This CDR3 contains 12 residues. Between the trimmed V and J ends, which lost 1 base and 8 bases, there was a span of 4 bases. The CDR3 nucleotides are TGTGCCAGCAGCTTGAGGGATTCACCCCTCCACTTT. Protein: CASSLRDSPLHF.

This clonotype has a handful of counts. This chain's CDR3 is CASSPGTSGYEQFF. As DNA, the CDR3 is TGTGCCAGCTCACCTGGGACTAGCGGCTATGAGCAGTTCTTC. The chain employs TRBV18 and TRBJ2-1, with 11 bases identical to TRBD2. CDR3 length equals 14 residues. V lost 3 bases, J lost 8 bases, and 3 bases stayed unmatched. The V gene's germline CDR1 is KGHSH and CDR2 LQKENI.

This clonotype has at least ten counts. The CDR3 nucleotides read TGTGCCAGCACCCTAGCGGGGGCGGACAATGAGCAGTTCTTC. Its translation is CASTLAGADNEQFF. This sequence joins TRBV5-5 and TRBJ2-1, with 10 bases identical to TRBD2. V gave up 6 bases and J gave up 5 bases; unmatched junction bases: 5. The CDR3 is 14 amino acids. Germline assignment: CDR1 SGHKS and CDR2 YYEKEE (reference sequence). The entire variable domain, with the rest obtained from reference TRBV5-5 and TRBJ2-1, is as follows: DAGVTQSPTHLIKTRGQQVTLRCSPISGHKSVSWYQQVLGQGPQFIFQYYEKEERGRGNFPDRFSARQFPNYSSELNVNALLLGDSALYLCASTLAGADNEQFFGPGTRLTVL.

This clonotype has more than one count but fewer than ten. The chain has TRBV30 and TRBJ1-3; TRBD1 agrees at 8 bases. V trimming: 5 bases; J trimming: 2 bases; junction bases outside the gene matches: 5. CDR3 size: 14 residues. Germline CDR1 is GTSNPN and CDR2 is SVGIG (reference sequence). DNA of the CDR3: TGTGCCTGGCGTCCGACAGGGGCTGGAAACACCATATATTTT. It is translated as CAWRPTGAGNTIYF.

This clonotype was picked up many times. The chain employs TRBV5-1 and TRBJ2-7; possible D gene TRBD2, 5 bases. This CDR3 is 16 amino acids long. The V gene lost 4 bases and the J gene lost 4 bases, with 21 bases spanning the gap. The germline gives CDR1 SGHRS, CDR2 YFSETQ. CDR3 DNA: TGCGCCAGCAGCCCCACGCCCGAGGAACGGAGGTACGAGCAGTACTTC. Its protein product is CASSPTPEERRYEQYF. The whole variable domain, remainder taken from reference TRBV5-1 and TRBJ2-7, is KAGVTQTPRYLIKTRGQQVTLSCSPISGHRSVSWYQQTPGQGLQFLFEYFSETQRNKGNFPGRFSGRQFSNSRSEMNVSTLELGDSALYLCASSPTPEERRYEQYFGPGTRLTVT.

The genes are TRBV10-1 and TRBJ2-3; 9 nucleotides agree with TRBD1. Losses at the gene ends were 4 bases for V and 3 bases for J; bases not matched to a gene: 5. The CDR3 sequence is 15 residues long. The germline V gene has CDR1 WNHNN and CDR2 SYGVQD (reference sequence). CDR3 DNA: TGCGCCAGCAGTGGACACAGGGGGCCGACAGATACGCAGTATTTT. This sequence encodes CASSGHRGPTDTQYF.

This clonotype has more than one count but fewer than ten. This chain uses TRBV6-6 with TRBJ2-1, with no clear D. The CDR3 runs to 10 residues. Trimming shortened V by 4 bases and J by 8 bases, and 3 bases separated the two germline ends. Germline lookup yields CDR1 MNHNY and CDR2 SVGAGI (reference sequence). CDR3 nucleotides: TGTGCCAGCAGTTTTGATGAGCAGTTCTTC. Translation: CASSFDEQFF.

This clonotype was seen ten or more times. This chain uses TRBV10-3 with TRBJ1-6, with D possibly matching TRBD1 (5 bases). The germline V gene encodes CDR1 ENHRY and CDR2 SYGVKD. There are 15 residues in the CDR3. V dropped 3 bases and J dropped 7 bases, with 13 bases sitting between them. The CDR3 region has the DNA TGTGCCATCAGTGACCCCAGGGTGAGCAATTCACCCCTCCACTTT. Protein: CAISDPRVSNSPLHF.

This chain uses TRBV18 with TRBJ2-7; possible D gene TRBD2, 5 bases. The CDR3 is made up of 14 amino acids. Germline CDR1 and CDR2: KGHSH and LQKENI. V was shortened by 2 bases and J by 6 bases, with 14 bases between the two germline ends. The CDR3 sequence is CASSPEGRACEQYF. The CDR3 coding sequence is TGTGCCAGCTCACCAGAGGGTAGGGCCTGCGAGCAGTACTTC.

This clonotype was recorded many times. V and J are TRBV7-9 and TRBJ2-3; the match to TRBD1 covers 7 bases. This CDR3 contains 14 residues. Germline V gives CDR1 SEHNR, CDR2 FQNEAQ (reference sequence). The V segment lost 5 bases and the J segment 2 bases; nucleotides outside the gene matches: 4. In nucleotides, the CDR3 is TGTGCCAGCAGCCCGACAGGGCCCACAGATACGCAGTATTTT. Protein sequence: CASSPTGPTDTQYF.

This clonotype was found many times. The V gene is TRBV6-1, the J gene TRBJ2-1, with TRBD2 matching 11 bases. The junction had 6 bases not matched to a gene; V was cut back by 6 bases and J by 2 bases. This CDR3 has 16 residues. Germline lookup yields CDR1 MNHNS and CDR2 SASEGT. CDR3 in amino acids: CASRVSGRDTYNEQFF. The CDR3 nucleotides read TGTGCCAGCAGGGTTAGCGGGAGGGACACCTACAATGAGCAGTTCTTC.

The chain employs TRBV5-6 and TRBJ1-5; D gene unclear. With 2 bases removed from V and 0 bases from J, the gap between germline ends came to 18 bases. The CDR3 contains 18 residues. Germline V gene sequence: CDR1 SGHDT, CDR2 YYEEEE. CDR3 protein: CASSFSPDGFDSNQPQHF. The CDR3, as DNA: TGTGCCAGCAGCTTTTCTCCGGACGGATTCGATAGCAATCAGCCCCAGCATTTT.

The chain recombines TRBV2 with TRBJ1-2; D gene unclear. The CDR3 has 12 amino acids. Germline loops: CDR1 SNHLY, CDR2 FYNNEI. V was clipped by 4 bases and J by 3 bases, with 6 bases between them. CDR3 residues: CASSGAYYGYTF. The CDR3 region has the DNA TGTGCCAGCAGTGGGGCATACTATGGCTACACCTTC.

This clonotype showed up many times. This chain uses TRBV7-2 with TRBJ2-3; D uncertain. This CDR3 is 16 amino acids long. The V gene lost 7 bases and the J gene lost 2 bases, with 19 bases spanning the gap. The germline gives CDR1 SGHTA, CDR2 FQGNSA. CDR3 in amino acids: CASTNRWAGPTDTQYF. The CDR3 bases are TGTGCCAGCACTAACCGATGGGCAGGACCCACAGATACGCAGTATTTT.

This chain joins TRBV7-9 and TRBJ1-2; 12 bases fit TRBD1. V gave up 5 bases and J gave up 8 bases; unmatched junction bases: 6. Germline assignment: CDR1 SEHNR and CDR2 FQNEAQ (reference sequence). The CDR3 is made up of 14 amino acids. The CDR3 sequence is CASSPGQGARGYTF. In DNA, the CDR3 is TGTGCCAGCAGCCCGGGACAGGGGGCTCGCGGCTACACCTTC.

This clonotype was recorded at least ten times. The chain employs TRBV29-1 and TRBJ2-1; no clear D. V was clipped by 6 bases and J by 9 bases, with 15 bases between them. The CDR3 consists of 12 residues. Germline CDR1 reads SQVTM; CDR2 reads ANQGSEA. CDR3 coding DNA: TGCAGCGTGGGTGATAGCTTTGGTGAGCAGTTCTTC. Amino acids: CSVGDSFGEQFF.

This sequence joins TRBV18 and TRBJ1-1; D might be TRBD1 (6 bases). Trimming left V 5 bases short and J 3 bases short, with 22 bases between. Germline CDR1 is KGHSH and CDR2 is LQKENI. The length of the CDR3 is 17 residues. The CDR3 DNA sequence: TGTGCCAGCTCATCCAAAGCAGGGGCGAGGGAGTACACTGAAGCTTTCTTT. Protein: CASSSKAGAREYTEAFF.

The rearrangement links TRBV10-3 to TRBJ2-3, with D possibly being TRBD1 or TRBD2 (5 bases each). The CDR3 loop spans 13 amino acids. CDR1 and CDR2 (germline): ENHRY, SYGVKD. V dropped 4 bases and J dropped 4 bases, with 9 bases sitting between them. CDR3 nucleotide sequence: TGTGCCATCAGTGGGGACCCTGCAGATACGCAGTATTTT. This translates into CAISGDPADTQYF.

This chain joins TRBV5-1 and TRBJ2-2; D remains ambiguous. This CDR3 contains 13 residues. V lost 0 bases, J lost 9 bases, and 9 bases lay in between. Per the germline V gene, CDR1 is SGHRS and CDR2 is YFSETQ. The CDR3 is CASSLGTTWELFF. CDR3 sequence (DNA): TGCGCCAGCAGCTTGGGGACGACCTGGGAGCTGTTTTTT.

At least ten counts were recorded for this clonotype. The chain links TRBV7-3 to TRBJ2-1; D possibly corresponds to TRBD2 (5 bases). CDR3 size: 17 residues. The germline CDR1 and CDR2 sequences are SGHTA and FQGTGA. The V end lost 4 bases, the J end lost 0 bases, and 16 bases lay between the germline ends. In nucleotides, the CDR3 is TGTGCCAGCAGCTCCTTACCCCGGACTCTCTCCTACAATGAGCAGTTCTTC. The encoded protein is CASSSLPRTLSYNEQFF. Variable domain in full (rest from reference TRBV7-3 and TRBJ2-1): GAGVSQTPSNKVTEKGKYVELRCDPISGHTALYWYRQSLGQGPEFLIYFQGTGAADDSGLPNDRFFAVRPEGSVSTLKIQRTERGDSAVYLCASSSLPRTLSYNEQFFGPGTRLTVL.

The chain employs TRBV7-6 and TRBJ1-4, with TRBD1 identical over 7 bases. CDR3 length: 15 amino acids. Germline CDR1 and CDR2: SGHVS and FNYEAQ. Trimming removed 6 bases from V and 5 bases from J; junction bases left unmatched: 9. CDR3 DNA sequence: TGTGCCAGCAGTCGAAACAGGGGTCTGAATGAAAAACTGTTTTTT. Amino acid sequence: CASSRNRGLNEKLFF.

In this sample, this clonotype turned up many times. The chain employs TRBV5-5 and TRBJ1-5, with D hard to call. The CDR3 has 13 residues. V was cut by 2 bases and J by 0 bases, with 3 bases left in between. The germline gives CDR1 SGHKS, CDR2 YYEKEE (reference sequence). The CDR3 loop is CASSFYSNQPQHF. The CDR3 region has the DNA TGTGCCAGCAGCTTCTATAGCAATCAGCCCCAGCATTTT.

This clonotype was observed many times. The J gene is TRBJ2-7, the V gene TRBV11-2; no clear D. The germline gives CDR1 SGHAT, CDR2 FQNNGV. V dropped 3 bases and J dropped 5 bases, with 8 bases sitting between them. This CDR3 is 12 amino acids long. The chain's CDR3 is CASSFTLNEQYF. Written as DNA, the CDR3 is TGTGCCAGCAGCTTCACACTAAACGAGCAGTACTTC.

There are many counts of this clonotype. The chain carries TRBV9 and TRBJ2-5, with unresolved D. Germline V lookup: CDR1 SGDLS, CDR2 YYNGEE. Trimming took 3 bases from V and 2 from J, leaving 2 bases between them. The CDR3 runs to 11 residues. The CDR3 spells CASSAQETQYF. CDR3 in DNA: TGTGCCAGCAGCGCGCAAGAGACCCAGTACTTC.